What follows are 9 T cell receptor beta chains derived from one specimen sequenced in a study of CD8+CD57+ T cells in acquired aplastic anemia. Both TCR beta VDJ combination and CDR3 sequence profiling were carried out. Genomic DNA was the template for this profiling. MiXCR, run by TCRdb on the reads, gives a single entry per CDR3 protein. The sample shows about 190,000 distinct CDR3 sequences, 40% to 50% of them seen only once. Selection for sequencing was limited to patients who had shown CD8+CD57+ cell expansion by flow cytometry. The source material was sorted CD4+, CD8+, or CD8+CD57+ T cells (not recorded which) from PBMCs. Receptor source: a human donor with aplastic anemia.

This clonotype was picked up many times. This chain connects TRBV6-1 to TRBJ2-7; D is possibly TRBD1 or TRBD2 (6 bases each). CDR1 is MNHNS and CDR2 is SASEGT in the germline V gene. The CDR3 totals 15 residues. V lost 7 bases and J 0 bases, leaving 16 bases between the germline ends. The chain's CDR3 is CASTVGGLSSYEQYF. The DNA for the CDR3 is TGTGCCAGCACCGTAGGGGGGTTATCCTCCTACGAGCAGTACTTC.

The chain couples TRBV20-1 to TRBJ1-1; D gene unclear. V lost 7 bases and J lost 3, with 15 bases in between. This CDR3 is 13 amino acids long. The germline CDR1 and CDR2 sequences are DFQATT and SNEGSKA (reference sequence). In DNA, the CDR3 is TGCAGTGTCGGGCCCTATAGAGACACTGAAGCTTTCTTT. It translates to CSVGPYRDTEAFF.

This chain joins TRBV7-2 and TRBJ1-6, with D hard to call. The CDR3 runs 13 residues. Per germline, CDR1 SGHTA and CDR2 FQGNSA. V was shortened by 2 bases and J by 10 bases, with 9 bases between the two germline ends. DNA of the CDR3: TGTGCCAGCAGCTTATGGGCGCGATCACCCCTCCACTTT. It is translated as CASSLWARSPLHF.

This chain joins TRBV20-1 and TRBJ1-6; maybe TRBD1 (5 bases). CDR1 and CDR2 from the germline V gene are DFQATT and SNEGSKA (reference sequence). The CDR3 extends over 11 amino acids. Trimming removed 6 bases from V and 7 bases from J, with 7 bases in between. The CDR3 coding sequence is TGCAGTGCAGGGGAAAATTCACCCCTCCACTTT. This gives the protein CSAGENSPLHF.

The CDR3 bases are TGTGCCAGCAGCCCCCAAGTTTGGGCAACTAATGAAAAACTGTTTTTT. This sequence encodes CASSPQVWATNEKLFF. The chain uses TRBV14 and TRBJ1-4; D not resolved. The V gene lost 4 bases and the J gene lost 0 bases, with 12 bases spanning the gap. The CDR3 length is 16 residues. Looked up from germline, CDR1 is SGHDN and CDR2 is FVKESK.

Remarks on this clonotype: A much larger clone lies one base from this, so it may be a read error. The J gene is TRBJ2-5, the V gene TRBV7-3; D is possibly TRBD1 (6 bases). This CDR3 region has 14 residues. CDR1 and CDR2 from the germline V gene are SGHTA and FQGTGA. The chain's CDR3 is CASSPTGLQGTQYF. The CDR3 DNA is TGTGCCAGCAGCCCAACAGGGTTACAAGGGACCCAGTACTTC.

The genes are TRBV6-4 and TRBJ2-2; TRBD2 is a possible D gene (5 bases). Trimming stripped 2 bases from V and 4 bases from J, with 5 bases between. The CDR3 runs to 13 residues. The germline V gene has CDR1 MRHNA and CDR2 SNTAGT. The CDR3 DNA reads TGTGCCAGCAGTGACGGGAGCACCGGGGAGCTGTTTTTT. The encoded protein is CASSDGSTGELFF.

The chain uses TRBV7-9 and TRBJ1-2, with no clear D. Trimming took off 2 bases at V and 4 bases at J, with 8 bases between the two ends. Germline V gene sequence: CDR1 SEHNR, CDR2 FQNEAQ (reference sequence). The CDR3 length is 13 residues. Here the CDR3 reads CASSLTRTYGYTF. CDR3 DNA sequence: TGTGCCAGCAGCTTAACAAGGACCTATGGCTACACCTTC.

This clonotype was picked up one time. V and J are TRBV7-9 and TRBJ1-6; the D is unclear. Germline assignment: CDR1 SEHNR and CDR2 FQNEAQ (reference sequence). The germline V and J ends were trimmed by 5 bases and 4 bases, with 12 bases remaining between them. The CDR3 is 15 residues long. The CDR3 region has the DNA TGTGCCAGCAGCCCAAGCTGGCGGTATAATTCACCCCTCCACTTT. Amino acids: CASSPSWRYNSPLHF. Full variable domain (rest looked up from reference TRBV7-9 and TRBJ1-6): DTGVSQNPRHKITKRGQNVTFRCDPISEHNRLYWYRQTLGQGPEFLTYFQNEAQLEKSRLLSDRFSAERPKGSFSTLEIQRTEQGDSAMYLCASSPSWRYNSPLHFGNGTRLTVT.